Sequencing of this T cell receptor beta chain was carried out in a study of blood T cell repertoires in COVID-19. For the study at large: Sources were T cells, B-cell-depleted T cells, or PBMCs; the material itself was cDNA or gDNA.

This table comes from immunoSEQ multiplex PCR, and its TCRdb copy is limited to in-frame clones, with some not included. Of some 400,000 clones in the sample, 80% to 90% were seen once. Seattle patients were enrolled while actively infected and followed longitudinally. The germline V gene has CDR1 MDHEN and CDR2 SYDVKM. The CDR3 extends over 15 amino acids. V lost 5 bases, J lost 2 bases, and 13 bases lay in between. The sample consisted of peripheral blood. This receptor was obtained from an older woman with COVID-19, enrolled during active disease. V is TRBV28 and J is TRBJ1-3; D ambiguous. CDR3 protein: CASSPHQETGNTIYF. The CDR3 DNA reads as TGTGCCAGCAGTCCTCACCAGGAAACTGGAAACACCATATATTTT.